These T cell receptor beta chains were read from a single sample in a study of blood T cell repertoires in COVID-19. Method: immunoSEQ multiplex PCR; TCRdb's copy keeps in-frame clones and lacks some. The sample has 26,000 or so clones; over 75% are singletons. The sample taken for sequencing was peripheral blood. These receptor sequences come from a human donor with active COVID-19. The donor label of this sample is uncertain. Each CDR3 is given with its conserved first and last residue. The D gene is left open where the match is weak. Only part of the rows carry a size: once, few, many, or a class if the clone is expanded.

j_call clone_size v_call d_call cdr3_aa cdr3_nt
TRBJ2-3 few TRBV14 TRBD1 CASSQGDSSTDTQYF TGTGCCAGCAGCCAAGGGGACAGTAGCACAGATACGCAGTATTTT
TRBJ1-5 NA TRBV10-2 TRBD1 CASSEGRDRVTQPQHF TGCGCCAGCAGTGAGGGCCGGGACAGGGTTACTCAGCCCCAGCATTTT
TRBJ2-7 NA TRBV4-3 NA CASSQDSPANLGGEQYF TGCGCCAGCAGCCAAGATTCCCCAGCCAACCTAGGGGGAGAGCAGTACTTC
TRBJ1-5 NA TRBV15 NA CATSSATGLRQPQHF TGTGCCACCAGCAGTGCAACCGGATTGAGGCAGCCCCAGCATTTT
TRBJ2-2 NA TRBV24-1 NA CATSDLLAGELFF TGTGCCACCAGTGATTTACTTGCTGGGGAGCTGTTTTTT
TRBJ1-2 NA TRBV27 TRBD1 CASSPLTGAFGGYTF TGTGCCAGCAGCCCTTTGACAGGGGCCTTCGGGGGCTACACCTTC
TRBJ2-7 NA TRBV27 NA CASPTRVSSYEQYF TGTGCCAGCCCCACTCGCGTGAGCTCCTACGAGCAGTACTTC
TRBJ1-1 NA TRBV19 NA CASSIAAGARPEAFF TGTGCCAGTAGTATCGCGGCAGGGGCGCGTCCTGAAGCTTTCTTT
TRBJ1-2 once TRBV12-3/TRBV12-4 NA CASSFPAGEGYTF TGTGCCAGCAGTTTTCCGGCAGGGGAAGGCTACACCTTC
TRBJ2-1 NA TRBV9 TRBD1 CASSVMGQGVNEQFF TGTGCCAGCAGCGTAATGGGACAGGGGGTGAATGAGCAGTTCTTC
TRBJ1-6 few TRBV27 NA CASSPRLHF TGTGCCAGCAGTCCCCGTCTCCACTTT
TRBJ2-7 NA TRBV19 NA CASSIGHLNEQYF TGTGCCAGTAGTATAGGGCATCTCAACGAGCAGTACTTC
TRBJ2-7 NA TRBV19 NA CASSPDAQDYEQYF TGTGCCAGTAGTCCCGACGCACAGGATTACGAGCAGTACTTC
TRBJ2-2 NA TRBV7-8 NA CASSLDGRVWSPNTGELFF TGTGCCAGCAGCTTAGATGGCAGGGTTTGGTCACCGAACACCGGGGAGCTGTTTTTT
TRBJ2-5 NA TRBV5-5 TRBD2 CASSPGLARGETQYF TGTGCCAGCAGCCCTGGACTAGCGCGGGGAGAGACCCAGTACTTC
TRBJ2-1 NA TRBV7-3 TRBD2 CASSSGLAGYNEQFF TGTGCCAGCAGTTCCGGACTAGCGGGGTACAATGAGCAGTTCTTC
TRBJ2-1 once TRBV30 NA CAWSVRGPGNEQFF TGTGCCTGGAGTGTAAGGGGTCCCGGCAATGAGCAGTTCTTC
TRBJ2-7 once TRBV9 NA CASSVYREGYEQYF TGTGCCAGCAGCGTATACAGGGAGGGCTACGAGCAGTACTTC
TRBJ2-1 NA TRBV6-6 NA CASSPIPSSEQFF TGTGCCAGCAGCCCAATCCCTAGCTCTGAGCAGTTCTTC
TRBJ2-5 NA TRBV5-1 TRBD1 CASSLLSDRGPRETQYF TGCGCCAGCAGCCTATTATCTGACAGGGGGCCACGAGAGACCCAGTACTTC
TRBJ2-6 NA TRBV6-1 NA CASSELKGYSSSGANVLTF TGTGCCAGCAGTGAATTAAAGGGGTATTCAAGCTCTGGGGCCAACGTCCTGACTTTC
TRBJ2-7 NA TRBV27 NA CASSPVGRSSYEQYF TGTGCCAGCAGCCCCGTAGGGAGAAGCTCCTACGAGCAGTACTTC
TRBJ2-7 NA TRBV5-4 TRBD1 CASSTGQSYEQYF TGTGCCAGCAGCACGGGACAGTCCTACGAGCAGTACTTC
TRBJ2-5 NA TRBV6-2/TRBV6-3 TRBD2 CASSWAAGGQETQYF TGTGCCAGCAGTTGGGCGGCGGGGGGACAAGAGACCCAGTACTTC
TRBJ1-5 NA TRBV7-6 TRBD1 CASSLVQGAFGQPQHF TGTGCCAGCAGCTTAGTTCAGGGGGCTTTTGGGCAGCCCCAGCATTTT
TRBJ1-4 NA TRBV5-1 NA CASSRTGFNEKLFF TGCGCCAGCAGCCGAACAGGGTTTAATGAAAAACTGTTTTTT
TRBJ2-7 NA TRBV11-3 TRBD1 CASSEGTGYEQYF TGTGCCAGCAGCGAAGGGACAGGCTACGAGCAGTACTTC
TRBJ1-5 NA TRBV6-6 TRBD1 CASRNQGGNQPQHF TGTGCCAGCAGGAATCAGGGGGGAAATCAGCCCCAGCATTTT
TRBJ2-5 NA TRBV5-1 NA CASSLIDYKLETQYF TGCGCCAGCAGCCTAATAGACTATAAGCTAGAGACCCAGTACTTC
TRBJ1-6 NA TRBV25-1 NA CASSHGGKLNSPLHF TGTGCCAGCAGTCATGGGGGGAAGCTGAATTCACCCCTCCACTTT
TRBJ1-3 NA TRBV9 NA CASSSDPGRPGNTIYF TGTGCCAGCAGCTCTGACCCAGGGCGCCCTGGAAACACCATATATTTT
TRBJ2-3 once TRBV24-1 TRBD2 CATSDGTSGSHHDTQYF TGTGCCACCAGTGATGGGACTAGCGGGAGCCATCACGATACGCAGTATTTT
TRBJ2-1 NA TRBV5-1 NA CASSLDRSYNEQFF TGCGCCAGCAGCTTGGACAGAAGCTACAATGAGCAGTTCTTC
TRBJ2-5 NA TRBV13 TRBD2 CASSILSGSMETQYF TGTGCCAGCAGCATTCTTAGCGGGAGTATGGAGACCCAGTACTTC
TRBJ1-5 NA TRBV6-5 NA CASSGSLGSNQPQHF TGTGCCAGCAGCGGGAGCCTCGGGAGCAATCAGCCCCAGCATTTT
TRBJ2-7 NA TRBV7-2 TRBD1 CATSPTGGSYEQYF TGTGCCACCTCCCCGACAGGGGGTTCCTACGAGCAGTACTTC
TRBJ2-2 NA TRBV5-4 NA CASSPGGGRGTGELFF TGTGCCAGCAGCCCCGGTGGTGGCCGGGGGACCGGGGAGCTGTTTTTT
TRBJ2-7 NA TRBV4-3 TRBD1 CASSRGTGGIYEQYF TGCGCCAGCAGCCGAGGGACAGGGGGCATTTACGAGCAGTACTTC
TRBJ2-7 once TRBV21-1 NA CASCQSGGSYEQYF TGTGCCAGCTGTCAGTCAGGGGGCTCCTACGAGCAGTACTTC
TRBJ2-7 NA TRBV7-2 NA CASSFGVGPYEQYF TGTGCCAGCAGCTTCGGGGTCGGTCCCTACGAGCAGTACTTC
TRBJ1-3 NA TRBV15 NA CATSSVRNTIYF TGTGCCACCAGCAGCGTTAGAAACACCATATATTTT
TRBJ2-7 NA TRBV5-3 NA CARSLVGRGIVYEQYF TGTGCCAGAAGCTTGGTGGGCCGGGGGATCGTTTACGAGCAGTACTTC
TRBJ2-7 NA TRBV2 NA CASRAGTQVPYEQYF TGTGCCAGCAGAGCCGGGACACAAGTTCCCTACGAGCAGTACTTC
TRBJ1-5 NA TRBV12-3/TRBV12-4 NA CASSLGENQPQHF TGTGCCAGCAGTTTAGGTGAGAATCAGCCCCAGCATTTT
TRBJ1-4 NA TRBV25-1 NA CASSVGGNEKLFF TGTGCCAGCAGTGTGGGGGGAAATGAAAAACTGTTTTTT
TRBJ2-1 once TRBV20-1 NA CSASTPNEQFF TGCAGTGCTAGCACACCCAATGAGCAGTTCTTC
TRBJ2-5 once TRBV5-1 TRBD2 CASSLTSGGLQETQYF TGCGCCAGCAGCTTGACTAGCGGGGGGCTCCAAGAGACCCAGTACTTC